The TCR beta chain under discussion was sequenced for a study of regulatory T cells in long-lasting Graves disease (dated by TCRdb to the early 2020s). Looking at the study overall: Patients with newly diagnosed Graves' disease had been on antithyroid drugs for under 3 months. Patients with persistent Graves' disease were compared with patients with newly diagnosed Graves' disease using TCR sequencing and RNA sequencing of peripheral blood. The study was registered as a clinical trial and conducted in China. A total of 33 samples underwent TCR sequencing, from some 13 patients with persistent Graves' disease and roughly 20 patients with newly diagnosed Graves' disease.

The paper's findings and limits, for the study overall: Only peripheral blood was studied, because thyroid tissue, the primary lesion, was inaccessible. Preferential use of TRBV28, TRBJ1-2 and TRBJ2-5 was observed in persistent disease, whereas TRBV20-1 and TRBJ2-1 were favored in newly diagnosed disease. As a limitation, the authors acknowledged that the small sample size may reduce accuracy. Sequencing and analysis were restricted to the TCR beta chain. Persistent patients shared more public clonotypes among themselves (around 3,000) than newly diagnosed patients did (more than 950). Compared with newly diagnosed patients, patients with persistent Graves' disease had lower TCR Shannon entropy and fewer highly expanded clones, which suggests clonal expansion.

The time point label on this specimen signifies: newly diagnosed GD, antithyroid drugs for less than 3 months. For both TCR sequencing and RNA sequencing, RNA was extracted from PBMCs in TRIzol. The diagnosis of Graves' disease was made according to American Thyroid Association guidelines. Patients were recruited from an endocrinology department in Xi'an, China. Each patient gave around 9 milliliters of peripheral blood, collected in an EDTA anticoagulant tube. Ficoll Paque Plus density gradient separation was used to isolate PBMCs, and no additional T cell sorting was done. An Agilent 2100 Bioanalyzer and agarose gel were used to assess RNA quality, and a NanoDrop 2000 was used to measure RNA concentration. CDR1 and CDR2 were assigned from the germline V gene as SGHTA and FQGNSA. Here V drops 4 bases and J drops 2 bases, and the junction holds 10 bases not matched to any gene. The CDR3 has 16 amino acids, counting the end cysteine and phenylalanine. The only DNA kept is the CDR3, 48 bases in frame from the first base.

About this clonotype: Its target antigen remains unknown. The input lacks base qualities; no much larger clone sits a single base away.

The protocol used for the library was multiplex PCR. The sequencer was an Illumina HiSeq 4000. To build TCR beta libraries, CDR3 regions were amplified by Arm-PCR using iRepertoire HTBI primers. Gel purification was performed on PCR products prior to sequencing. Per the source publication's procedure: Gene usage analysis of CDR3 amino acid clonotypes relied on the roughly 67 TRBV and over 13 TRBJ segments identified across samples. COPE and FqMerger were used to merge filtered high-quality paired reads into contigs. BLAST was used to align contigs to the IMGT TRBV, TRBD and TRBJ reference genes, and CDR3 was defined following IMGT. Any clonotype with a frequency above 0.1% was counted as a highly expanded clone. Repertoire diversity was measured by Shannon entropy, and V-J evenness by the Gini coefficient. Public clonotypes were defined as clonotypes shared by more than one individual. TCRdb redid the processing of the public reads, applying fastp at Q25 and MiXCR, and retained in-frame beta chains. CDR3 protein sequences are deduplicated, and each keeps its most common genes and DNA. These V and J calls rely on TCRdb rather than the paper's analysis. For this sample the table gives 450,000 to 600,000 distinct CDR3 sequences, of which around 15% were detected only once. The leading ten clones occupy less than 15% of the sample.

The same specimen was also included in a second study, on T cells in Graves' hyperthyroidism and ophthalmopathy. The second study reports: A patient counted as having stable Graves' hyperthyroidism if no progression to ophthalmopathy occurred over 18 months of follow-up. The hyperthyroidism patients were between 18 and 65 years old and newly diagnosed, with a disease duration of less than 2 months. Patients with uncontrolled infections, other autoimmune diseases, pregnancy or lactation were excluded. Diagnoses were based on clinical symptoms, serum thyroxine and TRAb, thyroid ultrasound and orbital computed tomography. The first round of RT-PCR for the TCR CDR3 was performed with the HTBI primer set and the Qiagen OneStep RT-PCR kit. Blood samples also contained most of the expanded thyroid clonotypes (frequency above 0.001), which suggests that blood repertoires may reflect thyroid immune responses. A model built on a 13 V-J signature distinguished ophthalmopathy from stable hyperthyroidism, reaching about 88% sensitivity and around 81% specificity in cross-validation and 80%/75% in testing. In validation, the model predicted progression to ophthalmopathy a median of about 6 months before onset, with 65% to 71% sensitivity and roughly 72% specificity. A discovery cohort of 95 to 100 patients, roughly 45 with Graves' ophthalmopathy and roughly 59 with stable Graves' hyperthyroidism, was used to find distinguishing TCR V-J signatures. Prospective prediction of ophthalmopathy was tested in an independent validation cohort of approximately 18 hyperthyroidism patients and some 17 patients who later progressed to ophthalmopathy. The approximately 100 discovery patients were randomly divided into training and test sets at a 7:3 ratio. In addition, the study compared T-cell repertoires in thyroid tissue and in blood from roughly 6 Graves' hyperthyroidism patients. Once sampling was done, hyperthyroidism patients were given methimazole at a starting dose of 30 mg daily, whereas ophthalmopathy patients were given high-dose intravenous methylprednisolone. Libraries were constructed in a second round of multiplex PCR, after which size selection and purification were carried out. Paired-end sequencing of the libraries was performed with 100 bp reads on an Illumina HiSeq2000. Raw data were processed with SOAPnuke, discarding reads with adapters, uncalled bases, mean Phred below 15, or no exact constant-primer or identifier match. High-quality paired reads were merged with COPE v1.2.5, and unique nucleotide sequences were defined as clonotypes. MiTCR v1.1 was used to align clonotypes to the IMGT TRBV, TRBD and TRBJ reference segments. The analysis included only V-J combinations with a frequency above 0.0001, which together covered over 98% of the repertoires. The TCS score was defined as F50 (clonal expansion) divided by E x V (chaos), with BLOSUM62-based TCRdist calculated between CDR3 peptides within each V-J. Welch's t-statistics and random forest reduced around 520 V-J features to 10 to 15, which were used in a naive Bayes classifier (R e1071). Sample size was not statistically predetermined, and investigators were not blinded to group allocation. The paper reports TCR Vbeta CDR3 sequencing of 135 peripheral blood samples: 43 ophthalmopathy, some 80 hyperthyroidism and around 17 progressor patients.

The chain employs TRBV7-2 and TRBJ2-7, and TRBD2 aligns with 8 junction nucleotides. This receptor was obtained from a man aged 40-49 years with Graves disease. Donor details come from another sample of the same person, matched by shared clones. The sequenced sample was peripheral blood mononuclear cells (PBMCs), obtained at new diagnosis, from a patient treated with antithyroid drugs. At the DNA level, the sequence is TGTGCCAGCAGCTCACCCTCTAGCGGGTTAGCCTACGAGCAGTACTTC. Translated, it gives CASSSPSSGLAYEQYF.